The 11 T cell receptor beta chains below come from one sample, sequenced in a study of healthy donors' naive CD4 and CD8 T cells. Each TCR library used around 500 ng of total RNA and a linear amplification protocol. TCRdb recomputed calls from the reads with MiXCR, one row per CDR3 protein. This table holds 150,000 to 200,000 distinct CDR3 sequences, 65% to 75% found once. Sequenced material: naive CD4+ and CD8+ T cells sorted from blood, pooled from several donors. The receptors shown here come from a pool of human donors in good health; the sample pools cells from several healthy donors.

This CDR3 is CASSGPLAWYYNEQFF. CDR3 nucleotide sequence: TGTGCCAGCAGCGGCCCACTAGCGTGGTACTACAATGAGCAGTTCTTC. The chain employs TRBV5-5 and TRBJ2-1; TRBD2 agrees at 7 bases. The length of the CDR3 is 16 residues. CDR1 and CDR2 (germline): SGHKS, YYEKEE (reference sequence). The J segment lost 3 bases and the V segment lost 4 bases, leaving 10 bases of the junction unmatched.

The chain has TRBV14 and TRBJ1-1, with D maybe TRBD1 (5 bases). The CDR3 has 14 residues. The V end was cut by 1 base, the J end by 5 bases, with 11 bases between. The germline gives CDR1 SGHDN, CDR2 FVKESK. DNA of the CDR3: TGTGCCAGCAGCCAAGTTAAGGGGTGGACTGAAGCTTTCTTT. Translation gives CASSQVKGWTEAFF. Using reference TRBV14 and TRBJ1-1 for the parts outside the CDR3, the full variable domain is EAGVTQFPSHSVIEKGQTVTLRCDPISGHDNLYWYRRVMGKEIKFLLHFVKESKQDESGMPNNRFLAERTGGTYSTLKVQPAELEDSGVYFCASSQVKGWTEAFFGQGTRLTVV.

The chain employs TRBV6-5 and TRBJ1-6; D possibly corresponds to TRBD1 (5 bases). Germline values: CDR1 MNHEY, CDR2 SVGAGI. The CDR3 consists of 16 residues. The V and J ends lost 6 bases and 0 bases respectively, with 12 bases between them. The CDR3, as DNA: TGTGCCAGCAGGGGGCTCTCGAGCTCCTATAATTCACCCCTCCACTTT. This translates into CASRGLSSSYNSPLHF.

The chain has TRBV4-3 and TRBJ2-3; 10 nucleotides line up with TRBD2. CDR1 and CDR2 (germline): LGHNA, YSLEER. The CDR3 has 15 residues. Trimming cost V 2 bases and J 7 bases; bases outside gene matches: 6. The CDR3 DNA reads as TGCGCCAGCAGCCAATCTAGCGGGAGTCGGAATACGCAGTATTTT. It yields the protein CASSQSSGSRNTQYF.

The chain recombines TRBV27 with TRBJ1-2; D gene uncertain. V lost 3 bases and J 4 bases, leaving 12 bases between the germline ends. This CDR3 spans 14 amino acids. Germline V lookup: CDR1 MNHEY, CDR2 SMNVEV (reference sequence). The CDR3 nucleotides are TGTGCCAGCAGTTTGAACCAGGATATCTATGGCTACACCTTC. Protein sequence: CASSLNQDIYGYTF.

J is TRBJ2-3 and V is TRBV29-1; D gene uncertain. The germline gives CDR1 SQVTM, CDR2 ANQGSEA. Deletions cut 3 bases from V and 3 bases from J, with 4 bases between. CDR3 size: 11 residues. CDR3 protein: CSVDVTDTQYF. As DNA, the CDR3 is TGCAGCGTTGACGTGACAGATACGCAGTATTTT.

CDR3 nucleotides: TGCAGCGTTGAGGTAGTCCACGAGCAGTACTTC. This sequence encodes CSVEVVHEQYF. The chain employs TRBV29-1 and TRBJ2-7; D unclear. This CDR3 has 11 residues. Germline V gene sequence: CDR1 SQVTM, CDR2 ANQGSEA. Trimming took 3 bases from V and 5 from J, leaving 8 bases between them.

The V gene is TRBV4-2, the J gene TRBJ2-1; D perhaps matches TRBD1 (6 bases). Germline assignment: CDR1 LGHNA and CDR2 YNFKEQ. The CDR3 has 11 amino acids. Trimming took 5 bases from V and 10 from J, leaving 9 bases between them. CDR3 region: CASSVDREQFF. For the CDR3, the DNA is TGTGCCAGCAGCGTGGACAGAGAGCAGTTCTTC.

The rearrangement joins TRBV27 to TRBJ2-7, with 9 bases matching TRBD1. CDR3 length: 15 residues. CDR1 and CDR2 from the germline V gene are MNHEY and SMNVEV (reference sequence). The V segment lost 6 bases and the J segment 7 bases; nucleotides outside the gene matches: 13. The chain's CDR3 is CASSSRGTGSREQYF. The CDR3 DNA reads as TGTGCCAGCAGCTCCCGAGGGACAGGGTCCCGGGAGCAGTACTTC.

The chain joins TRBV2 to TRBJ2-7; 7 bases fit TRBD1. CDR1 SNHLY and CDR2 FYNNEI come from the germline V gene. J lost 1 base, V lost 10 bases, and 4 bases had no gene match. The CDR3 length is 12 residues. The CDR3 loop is CATGQVSYEQYF. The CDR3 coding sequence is TGTGCCACTGGACAGGTTTCCTACGAGCAGTACTTC.

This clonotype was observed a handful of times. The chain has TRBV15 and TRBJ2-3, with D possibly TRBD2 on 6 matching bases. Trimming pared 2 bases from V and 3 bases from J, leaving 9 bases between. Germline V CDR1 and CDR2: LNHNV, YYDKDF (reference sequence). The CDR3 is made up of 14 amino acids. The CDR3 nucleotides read TGTGCCACCAGCAGAAGCCGGGGGACAGATACGCAGTATTTT. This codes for CATSRSRGTDTQYF.